This T cell receptor (beta chain) comes out of a study of blood T cell repertoires in COVID-19. Study overall: Whether acute or convalescent, the COVID-19 samples came from the United States, Italy and Spain. Sample material is recorded as cDNA or gDNA derived from T cells, B-cell-depleted T cells, or PBMCs.

As originally analysed: How many nucleated cells were present was estimated from reference gene primer amplification. Assay used: immunoSEQ multiplex PCR; TCRdb lists only in-frame clones, some missing. V and J calls and clone size are those listed in that table; D and trimming were worked out from the DNA. Of about 80,000 clones listed, around 84% are singletons. This clone was seen once. Trimming cost V 2 bases and J 1 base, with 21 bases left between them. The CDR3 runs 19 residues. From germline, CDR1 is SEHNR and CDR2 FQNEAQ (reference sequence). The sequencing sample was made of peripheral blood. This clonotype was obtained from a woman between 65 and 79 years old with acute or convalescent COVID-19. The rearrangement links TRBV7-9 to TRBJ1-5, with D maybe TRBD1 (6 bases). CDR3 sequence reads: CASSLFTGTHLSSNQPQHF. CDR3 coding DNA: TGTGCCAGCAGCTTATTTACGGGGACACACCTCTCAAGCAATCAGCCCCAGCATTTT.